One and the same sample provided the 14 T cell receptor beta chains below, sequenced in a study of CD8+ T cells in alopecia areata. Extracted RNA was reverse transcribed into cDNA, the sequencing template. The method was immunoSEQ multiplex PCR; TCRdb's version includes in-frame clones alone and lacks a portion of them. The table includes about 190,000 clones, 50% to 60% detected once. The sequenced sample was CD4+ T cells sorted from blood, obtained at week 0. Source of these receptors: a human donor with alopecia areata.

The count of this clone is one. This chain joins TRBV15 and TRBJ1-2; 8 bases match TRBD1. V lost 4 bases, J lost 8 bases, and 6 bases stayed unmatched. The V gene's germline CDR1 is LNHNV and CDR2 YYDKDF (reference sequence). This CDR3 has 13 amino acids. This chain's CDR3 is CATSIDRGAGYTF. CDR3 DNA: TGTGCCACCAGCATCGACAGGGGTGCGGGCTACACCTTC.

This clone showed up just a few times. V usage is TRBV14 and J usage is TRBJ2-2; unclear D gene. Deletions cut 0 bases from V and 4 bases from J, with 9 bases between. This CDR3 has 15 amino acids. Germline-derived CDR1 and CDR2 are SGHDN and FVKESK. The CDR3 region is CASSQDFYRTGELFF. In DNA, the CDR3 is TGTGCCAGCAGCCAAGATTTCTACCGCACCGGGGAGCTGTTTTTT.

The CDR3 is CASSLGDRRGRGYTF. Here the CDR3 DNA reads TGTGCCAGCTCCCTCGGGGACAGGAGGGGTCGGGGCTACACCTTC. The chain couples TRBV11-2 to TRBJ1-2; 8 bases agree with TRBD1. CDR1 and CDR2 (germline): SGHAT, FQNNGV. The trim removed 8 bases at V and 8 bases at J, leaving 16 bases unmatched. The CDR3 has 15 residues. The full variable domain, its missing parts supplied by reference TRBV11-2 and TRBJ1-2, is EAGVAQSPRYKIIEKRQSVAFWCNPISGHATLYWYQQILGQGPKLLIQFQNNGVVDDSQLPKDRFSAERLKGVDSTLKIQPAKLEDSAVYLCASSLGDRRGRGYTFGSGTRLTVV.

This clone was seen more than once but under ten times. The genes are TRBV4-1 and TRBJ2-7, with 7 bases aligning to TRBD1. The trim removed 0 bases at V and 1 base at J, leaving 0 bases unmatched. This CDR3 region has 14 residues. Germline V gene data show CDR1 as MGHRA and CDR2 as YSYEKL. This chain's CDR3 is CASSQDRGSYEQYF. The CDR3 region has the DNA TGCGCCAGCAGCCAAGACAGGGGGTCCTACGAGCAGTACTTC.

J is TRBJ1-5 and V is TRBV5-1, with TRBD1 identical over 8 bases. The CDR3 has 16 amino acids. The germline CDR1 and CDR2 sequences are SGHRS and YFSETQ. V lost 0 bases, J lost 2 bases, and 4 bases stayed unmatched. CDR3: CASSLAPQGGNQPQHF. Written as DNA, the CDR3 is TGCGCCAGCAGCTTGGCCCCACAGGGGGGCAATCAGCCCCAGCATTTT.

This chain joins TRBV7-9 and TRBJ2-7; perhaps D is TRBD1 or TRBD2 (5 bases each). With 2 bases removed from V and 5 bases from J, the gap between germline ends came to 10 bases. The CDR3 sequence is 13 residues long. Germline loops: CDR1 SEHNR, CDR2 FQNEAQ (reference sequence). CDR3 in DNA: TGTGCCAGCAGCTTAAGGGGAGTCAACGAGCAGTACTTC. It is translated as CASSLRGVNEQYF.

This chain links TRBV11-2 with TRBJ1-1; the D is unclear. From germline, CDR1 is SGHAT and CDR2 FQNNGV. The V and J ends lost 1 base and 11 bases respectively, with 14 bases between them. This CDR3 has 13 residues. In DNA form, the CDR3 reads TGTGCCAGCAGCTTAGGATTTGCCCGCGGGGCTTTCTTT. Translation gives CASSLGFARGAFF.

V is TRBV9 and J is TRBJ2-2; unclear D gene. The germline V and J ends were trimmed by 0 bases and 1 base, with 7 bases remaining between them. The CDR3 length is 15 residues. The germline CDR1 and CDR2 sequences are SGDLS and YYNGEE. The CDR3 sequence: CASSVGSGNTGELFF. As DNA, the CDR3 is TGTGCCAGCAGCGTAGGGTCTGGGAACACCGGGGAGCTGTTTTTT.

This clone was counted once. The chain joins TRBV7-8 to TRBJ1-2; no definite D call. From germline, CDR1 is SGHVS and CDR2 FQNEAQ. The CDR3 runs to 16 residues. V gave up 0 bases and J gave up 7 bases, with 18 bases separating them. The CDR3 DNA reads as TGTGCCAGCAGCTTAGCGATAATTATGGGAAGAGGTGGCTACACCTTC. Encoded protein: CASSLAIIMGRGGYTF. Based on the CDR3 plus reference TRBV7-8 and TRBJ1-2, the full variable domain is GAGVSQSPRYKVAKRGQDVALRCDPISGHVSLFWYQQALGQGPEFLTYFQNEAQLDKSGLPSDRFFAERPEGSVSTLKIQRTQQEDSAVYLCASSLAIIMGRGGYTFGSGTRLTVV.

This chain uses TRBV30 with TRBJ2-5, with 9 nucleotides matching TRBD2. V was pared by 0 bases and J by 2 bases, with 7 bases of the junction left unmatched. The CDR3 covers 16 residues. CDR1 and CDR2 from the germline V gene are GTSNPN and SVGIG (reference sequence). The CDR3 sequence: CAWSVPSGGLQETQYF. The CDR3 nucleotides read TGTGCCTGGAGTGTACCAAGCGGGGGGCTACAAGAGACCCAGTACTTC.

V gene TRBV9 combines with J gene TRBJ2-3; possibly TRBD1 or TRBD2 for D (5 bases each). The CDR3 is 15 residues long. The V and J ends lost 4 bases and 2 bases respectively, with 14 bases between them. Germline V CDR1 and CDR2: SGDLS, YYNGEE. In DNA, the CDR3 is TGTGCCAGCAGCTTTTCCCCAGGGACCACAGATACGCAGTATTTT. Amino acid sequence: CASSFSPGTTDTQYF.

The chain employs TRBV5-1 and TRBJ2-7; D call uncertain. This CDR3 has 13 amino acids. The V end lost 1 base, the J end lost 3 bases, and 8 bases lay between the germline ends. Germline V CDR1 and CDR2: SGHRS, YFSETQ. The DNA for the CDR3 is TGCGCCAGCAGCTTGAGCAGAGACTACGAGCAGTACTTC. This sequence encodes CASSLSRDYEQYF. The whole variable domain, filled in from reference TRBV5-1 and TRBJ2-7, reads KAGVTQTPRYLIKTRGQQVTLSCSPISGHRSVSWYQQTPGQGLQFLFEYFSETQRNKGNFPGRFSGRQFSNSRSEMNVSTLELGDSALYLCASSLSRDYEQYFGPGTRLTVT.

The chain recombines TRBV2 with TRBJ2-2; D possibly matches TRBD1 or TRBD2 (6 bases each). The CDR3 extends over 15 amino acids. CDR1 SNHLY and CDR2 FYNNEI come from the germline V gene. V was shortened by 3 bases and J by 4 bases, with 12 bases between the two germline ends. CDR3 nucleotide sequence: TGTGCCAGCAGTGACAGGGGACTGAGCACCGGGGAGCTGTTTTTT. It translates to CASSDRGLSTGELFF.

The genes are TRBV15 and TRBJ1-1; TRBD1 aligns across 10 bases. This CDR3 region has 15 residues. CDR1 and CDR2 from the germline V gene are LNHNV and YYDKDF (reference sequence). Trimming removed 3 bases from V and 6 bases from J; junction bases left unmatched: 7. Written as DNA, the CDR3 is TGTGCCACCAGCAGTCGTCGGACAGGGGGGGCTGAAGCTTTCTTT. It encodes CATSSRRTGGAEAFF.